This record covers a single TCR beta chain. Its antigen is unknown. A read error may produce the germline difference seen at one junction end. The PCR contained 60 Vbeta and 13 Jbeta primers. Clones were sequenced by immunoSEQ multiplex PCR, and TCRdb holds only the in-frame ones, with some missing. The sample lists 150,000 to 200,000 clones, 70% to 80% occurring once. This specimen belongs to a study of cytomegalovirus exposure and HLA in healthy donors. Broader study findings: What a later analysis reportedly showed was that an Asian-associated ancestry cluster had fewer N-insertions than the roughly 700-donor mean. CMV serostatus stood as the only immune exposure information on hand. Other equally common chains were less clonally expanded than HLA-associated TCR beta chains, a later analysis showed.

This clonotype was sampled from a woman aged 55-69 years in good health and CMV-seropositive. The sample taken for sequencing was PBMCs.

In DNA, the CDR3 is TGTGCCAGCAGTGTGAGGCCGCCCTCCTCTGGGGCCAACGGCCTGACTTTC. Translating gives CASSVRPPSSGANGLTF. V is TRBV6-1 and J is TRBJ2-6; D perhaps matches TRBD1 (5 bases). Germline CDR1 and CDR2: MNHNS and SASEGT. CDR3 length: 17 residues.